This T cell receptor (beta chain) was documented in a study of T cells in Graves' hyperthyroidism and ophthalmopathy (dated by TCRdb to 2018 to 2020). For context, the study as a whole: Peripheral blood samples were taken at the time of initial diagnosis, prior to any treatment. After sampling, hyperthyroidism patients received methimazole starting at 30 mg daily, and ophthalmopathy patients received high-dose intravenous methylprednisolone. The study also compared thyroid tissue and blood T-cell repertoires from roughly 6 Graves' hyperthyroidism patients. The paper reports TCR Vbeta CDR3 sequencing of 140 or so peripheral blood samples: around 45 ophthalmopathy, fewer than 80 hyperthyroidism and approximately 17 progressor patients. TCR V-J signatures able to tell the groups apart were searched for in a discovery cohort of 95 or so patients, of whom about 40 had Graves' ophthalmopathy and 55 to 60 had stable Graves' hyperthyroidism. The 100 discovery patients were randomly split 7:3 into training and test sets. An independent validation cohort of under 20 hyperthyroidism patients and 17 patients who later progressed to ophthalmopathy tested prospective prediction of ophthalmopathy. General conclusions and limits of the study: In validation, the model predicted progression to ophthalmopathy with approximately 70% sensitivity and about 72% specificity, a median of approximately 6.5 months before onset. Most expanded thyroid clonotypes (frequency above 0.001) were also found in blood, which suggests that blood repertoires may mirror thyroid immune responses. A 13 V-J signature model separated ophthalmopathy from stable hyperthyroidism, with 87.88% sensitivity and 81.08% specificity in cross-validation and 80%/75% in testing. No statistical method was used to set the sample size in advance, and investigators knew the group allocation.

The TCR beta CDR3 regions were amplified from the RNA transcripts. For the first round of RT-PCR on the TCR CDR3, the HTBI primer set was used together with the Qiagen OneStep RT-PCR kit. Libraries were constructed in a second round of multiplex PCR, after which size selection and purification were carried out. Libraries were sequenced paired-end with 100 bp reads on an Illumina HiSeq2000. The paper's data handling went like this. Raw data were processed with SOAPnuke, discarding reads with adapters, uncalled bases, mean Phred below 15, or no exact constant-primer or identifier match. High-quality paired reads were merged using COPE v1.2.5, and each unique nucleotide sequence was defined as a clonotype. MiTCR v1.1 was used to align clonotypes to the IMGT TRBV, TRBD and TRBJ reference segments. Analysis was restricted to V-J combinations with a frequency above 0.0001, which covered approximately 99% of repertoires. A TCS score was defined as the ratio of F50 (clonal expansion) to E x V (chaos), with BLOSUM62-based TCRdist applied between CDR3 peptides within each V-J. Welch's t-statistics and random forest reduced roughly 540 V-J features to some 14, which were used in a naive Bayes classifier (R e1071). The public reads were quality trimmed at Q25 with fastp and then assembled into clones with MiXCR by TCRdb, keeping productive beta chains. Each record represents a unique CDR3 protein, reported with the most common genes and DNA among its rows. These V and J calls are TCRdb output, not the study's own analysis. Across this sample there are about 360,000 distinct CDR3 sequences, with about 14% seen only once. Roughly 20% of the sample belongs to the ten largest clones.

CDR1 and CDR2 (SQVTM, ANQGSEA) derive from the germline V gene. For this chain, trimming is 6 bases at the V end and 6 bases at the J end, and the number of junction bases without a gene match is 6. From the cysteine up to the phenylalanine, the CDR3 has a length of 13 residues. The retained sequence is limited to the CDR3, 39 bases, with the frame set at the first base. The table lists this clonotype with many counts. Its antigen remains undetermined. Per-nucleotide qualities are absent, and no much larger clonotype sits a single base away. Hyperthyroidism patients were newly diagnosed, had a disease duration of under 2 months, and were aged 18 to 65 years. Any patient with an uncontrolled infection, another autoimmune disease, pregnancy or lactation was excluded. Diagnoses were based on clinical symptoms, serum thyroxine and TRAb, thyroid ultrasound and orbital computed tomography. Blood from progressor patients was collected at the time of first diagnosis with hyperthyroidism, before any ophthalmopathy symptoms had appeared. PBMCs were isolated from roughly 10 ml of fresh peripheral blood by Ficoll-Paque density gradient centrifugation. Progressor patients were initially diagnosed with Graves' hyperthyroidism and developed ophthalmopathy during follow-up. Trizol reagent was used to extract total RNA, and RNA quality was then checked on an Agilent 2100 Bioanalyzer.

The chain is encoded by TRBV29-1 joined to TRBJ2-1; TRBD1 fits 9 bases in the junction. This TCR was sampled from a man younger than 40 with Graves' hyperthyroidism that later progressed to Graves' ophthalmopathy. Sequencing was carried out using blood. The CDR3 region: CSVGQGRPNEQFF. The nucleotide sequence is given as TGCAGCGTCGGACAGGGGCGACCCAATGAGCAGTTCTTC.